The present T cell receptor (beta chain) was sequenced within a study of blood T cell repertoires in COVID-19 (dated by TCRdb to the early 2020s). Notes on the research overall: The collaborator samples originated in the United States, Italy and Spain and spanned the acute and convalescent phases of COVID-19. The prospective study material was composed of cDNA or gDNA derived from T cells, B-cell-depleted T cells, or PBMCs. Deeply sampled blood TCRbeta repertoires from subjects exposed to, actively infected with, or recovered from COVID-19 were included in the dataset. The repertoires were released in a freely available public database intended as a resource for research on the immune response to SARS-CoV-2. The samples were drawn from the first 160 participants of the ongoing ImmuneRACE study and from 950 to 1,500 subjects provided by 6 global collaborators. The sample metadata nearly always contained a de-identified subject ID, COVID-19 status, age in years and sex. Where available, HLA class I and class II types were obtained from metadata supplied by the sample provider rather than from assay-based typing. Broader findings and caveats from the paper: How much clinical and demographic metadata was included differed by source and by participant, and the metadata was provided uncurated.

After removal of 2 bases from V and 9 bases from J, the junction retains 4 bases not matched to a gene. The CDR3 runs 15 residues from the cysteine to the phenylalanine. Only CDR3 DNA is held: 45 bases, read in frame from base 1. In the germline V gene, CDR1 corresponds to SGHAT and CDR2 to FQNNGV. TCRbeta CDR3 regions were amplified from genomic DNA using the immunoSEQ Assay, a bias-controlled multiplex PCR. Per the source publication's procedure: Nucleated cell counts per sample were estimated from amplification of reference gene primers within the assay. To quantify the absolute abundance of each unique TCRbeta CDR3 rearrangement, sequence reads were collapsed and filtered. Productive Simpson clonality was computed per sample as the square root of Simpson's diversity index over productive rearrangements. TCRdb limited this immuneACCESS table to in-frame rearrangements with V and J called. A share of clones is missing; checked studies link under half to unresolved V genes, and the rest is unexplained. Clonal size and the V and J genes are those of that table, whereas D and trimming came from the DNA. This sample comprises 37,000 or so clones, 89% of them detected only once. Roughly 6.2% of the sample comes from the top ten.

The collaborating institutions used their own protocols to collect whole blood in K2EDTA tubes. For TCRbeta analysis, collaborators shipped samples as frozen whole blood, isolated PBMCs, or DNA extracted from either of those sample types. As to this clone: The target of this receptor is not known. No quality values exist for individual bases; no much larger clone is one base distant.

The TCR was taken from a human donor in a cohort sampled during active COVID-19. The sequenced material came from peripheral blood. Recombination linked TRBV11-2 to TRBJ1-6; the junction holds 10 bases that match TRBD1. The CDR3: CASSLSGQGTSPLHF. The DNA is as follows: TGTGCCAGCAGCTTATCGGGACAGGGGACTTCACCCCTCCACTTT.